This note documents a single T cell receptor beta chain sequence. The CDR3 spans 14 residues. CDR1 and CDR2 from the germline V gene are LGHNA and YNFKEQ. V was pared by 5 bases and J by 3 bases, with 5 bases of the junction left unmatched. Profiling relied on immunoSEQ multiplex PCR, and the TCRdb table lists in-frame clones only, not all of them. The table has 200,000 to 250,000 clones, about 82% seen once; the top ten hold around 2%. The sample comes from a study of blood T cell repertoires in COVID-19. Study-level background: Acute and convalescent COVID-19 specimens originated in the United States, Italy and Spain. In each case, the material was cDNA or gDNA derived from T cells, B-cell-depleted T cells, or PBMCs.

Donors were grouped by their self-reported clinical history. The rearrangement uses TRBV4-2 and TRBJ2-7, with 9 bases matching TRBD1. Input material: PBMCs or T cells enriched from blood (not recorded which). The source is a woman aged 45-65 years who had recovered from COVID-19. The CDR3: CASSSLTGGYEQYF. DNA of the CDR3: TGTGCCAGCAGCTCGCTGACAGGGGGCTACGAGCAGTACTTC.